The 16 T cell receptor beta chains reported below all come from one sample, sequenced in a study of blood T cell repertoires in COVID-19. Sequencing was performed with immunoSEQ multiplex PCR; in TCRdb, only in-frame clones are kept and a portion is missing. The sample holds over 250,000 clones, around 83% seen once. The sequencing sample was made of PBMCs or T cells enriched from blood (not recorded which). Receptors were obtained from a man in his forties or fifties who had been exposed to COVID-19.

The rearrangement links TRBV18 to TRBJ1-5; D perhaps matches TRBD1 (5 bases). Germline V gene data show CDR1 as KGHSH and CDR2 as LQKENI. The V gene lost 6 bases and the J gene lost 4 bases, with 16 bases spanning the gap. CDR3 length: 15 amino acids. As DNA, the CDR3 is TGTGCCAGCTCCCCCGACAGTGGTAGGAATCAGCCCCAGCATTTT. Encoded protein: CASSPDSGRNQPQHF.

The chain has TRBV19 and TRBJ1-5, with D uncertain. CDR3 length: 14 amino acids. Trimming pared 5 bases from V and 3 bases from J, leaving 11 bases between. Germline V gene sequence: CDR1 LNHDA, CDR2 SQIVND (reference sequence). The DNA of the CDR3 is TGTGCCAGTAGTCGGAACGGGGACAATCAGCCCCAGCATTTT. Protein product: CASSRNGDNQPQHF.

In DNA, the CDR3 is TGTGCCAGTACCATATCGGGTAATTTACTAGCGGGACTTGGCGAGCAGTACTTC. The encoded protein is CASTISGNLLAGLGEQYF. V usage is TRBV19 and J usage is TRBJ2-7, with 10 bases identical to TRBD2. Germline CDR1 reads LNHDA; CDR2 reads SQIVND (reference sequence). CDR3 length: 18 residues. V lost 7 bases to trimming and J lost 6 bases; unmatched junction nucleotides: 21.

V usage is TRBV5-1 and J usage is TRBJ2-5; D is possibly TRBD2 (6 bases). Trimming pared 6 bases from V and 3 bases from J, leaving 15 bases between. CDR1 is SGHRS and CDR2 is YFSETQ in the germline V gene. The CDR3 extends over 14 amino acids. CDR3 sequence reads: CASTGGNPEETQYF. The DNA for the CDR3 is TGCGCCAGCACCGGGGGAAATCCAGAAGAGACCCAGTACTTC.

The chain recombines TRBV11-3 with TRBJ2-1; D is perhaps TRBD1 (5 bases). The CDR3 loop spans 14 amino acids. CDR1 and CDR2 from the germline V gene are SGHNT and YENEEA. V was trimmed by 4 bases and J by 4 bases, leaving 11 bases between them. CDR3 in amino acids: CASSSSGSYNEQFF. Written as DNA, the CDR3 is TGTGCCAGCAGCTCCTCAGGGTCATACAATGAGCAGTTCTTC.

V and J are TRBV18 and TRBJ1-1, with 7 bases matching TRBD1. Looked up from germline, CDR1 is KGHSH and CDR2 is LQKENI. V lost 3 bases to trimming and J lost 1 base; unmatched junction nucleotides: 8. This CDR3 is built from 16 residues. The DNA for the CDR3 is TGTGCCAGCTCACCCCGGACAGGCGACGGGAACACTGAAGCTTTCTTT. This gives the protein CASSPRTGDGNTEAFF.

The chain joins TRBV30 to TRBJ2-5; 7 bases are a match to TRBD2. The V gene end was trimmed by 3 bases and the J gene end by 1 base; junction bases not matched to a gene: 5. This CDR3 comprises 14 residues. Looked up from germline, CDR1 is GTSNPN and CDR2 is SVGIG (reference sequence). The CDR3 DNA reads TGTGCCTGGAGCCCCGGGGGGACCCAAGAGACCCAGTACTTC. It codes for CAWSPGGTQETQYF.

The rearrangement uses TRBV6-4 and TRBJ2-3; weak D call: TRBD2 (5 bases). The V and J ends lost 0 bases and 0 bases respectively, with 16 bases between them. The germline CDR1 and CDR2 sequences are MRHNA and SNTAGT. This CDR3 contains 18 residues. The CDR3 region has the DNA TGTGCCAGCAGTGACTCTTCGCCAGCGCGGACTAGCACAGATACGCAGTATTTT. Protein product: CASSDSSPARTSTDTQYF.

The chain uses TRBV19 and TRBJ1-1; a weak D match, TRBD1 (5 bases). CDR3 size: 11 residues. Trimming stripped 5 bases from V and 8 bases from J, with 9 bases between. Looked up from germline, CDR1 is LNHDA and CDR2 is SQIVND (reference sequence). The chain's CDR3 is CASSGDREAFF. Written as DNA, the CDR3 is TGTGCCAGTAGTGGCGACAGAGAAGCTTTCTTT.

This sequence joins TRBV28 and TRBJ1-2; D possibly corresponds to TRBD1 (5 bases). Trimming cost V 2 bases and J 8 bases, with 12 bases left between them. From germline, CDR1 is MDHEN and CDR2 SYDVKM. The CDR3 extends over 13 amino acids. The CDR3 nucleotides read TGTGCCAGCAGTTTAAAAGGGGCGTGGGGCTACACCTTC. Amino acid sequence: CASSLKGAWGYTF.

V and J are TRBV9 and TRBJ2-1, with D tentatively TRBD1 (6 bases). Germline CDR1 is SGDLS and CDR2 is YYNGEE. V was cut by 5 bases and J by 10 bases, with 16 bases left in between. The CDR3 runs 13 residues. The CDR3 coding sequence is TGTGCCAGCAGACAGGGCCCGCTGGGGGAGCAGTTCTTC. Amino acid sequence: CASRQGPLGEQFF.

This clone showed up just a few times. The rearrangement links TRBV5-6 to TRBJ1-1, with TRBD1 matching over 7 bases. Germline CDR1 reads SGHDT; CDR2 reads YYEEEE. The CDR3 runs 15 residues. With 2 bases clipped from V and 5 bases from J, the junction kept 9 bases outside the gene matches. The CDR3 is CASSFTGVRRTEAFF. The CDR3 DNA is TGTGCCAGCAGCTTCACAGGGGTAAGAAGGACTGAAGCTTTCTTT. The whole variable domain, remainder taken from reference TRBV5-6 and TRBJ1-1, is DAGVTQSPTHLIKTRGQQVTLRCSPKSGHDTVSWYQQALGQGPQFIFQYYEEEERQRGNFPDRFSGHQFPNYSSELNVNALLLGDSALYLCASSFTGVRRTEAFFGQGTRLTVV.

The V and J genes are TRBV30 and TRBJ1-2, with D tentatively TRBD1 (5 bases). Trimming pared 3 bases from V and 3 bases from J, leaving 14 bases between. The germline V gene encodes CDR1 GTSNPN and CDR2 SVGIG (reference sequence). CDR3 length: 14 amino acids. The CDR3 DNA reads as TGTGCCTGGAGAAGCAGGGCAAGGTACTATGGCTACACCTTC. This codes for CAWRSRARYYGYTF.

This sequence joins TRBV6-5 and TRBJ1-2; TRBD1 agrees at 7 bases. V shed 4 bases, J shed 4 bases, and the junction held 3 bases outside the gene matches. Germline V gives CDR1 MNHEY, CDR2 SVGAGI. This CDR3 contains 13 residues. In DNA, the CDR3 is TGTGCCAGCAGTTCGACAGGGATCTATGGCTACACCTTC. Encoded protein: CASSSTGIYGYTF.

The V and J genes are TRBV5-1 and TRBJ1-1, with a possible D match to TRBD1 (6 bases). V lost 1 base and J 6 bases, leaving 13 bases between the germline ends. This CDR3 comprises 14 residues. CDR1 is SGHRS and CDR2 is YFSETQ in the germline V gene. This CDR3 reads CASSLSTGWAEAFF. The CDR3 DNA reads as TGCGCCAGCAGCTTGTCCACAGGGTGGGCTGAAGCTTTCTTT.

The DNA for the CDR3 is TGTGCCAGCACCGGGAGGGGGTCTGGGGCCAACGTCCTGACTTTC. It yields the protein CASTGRGSGANVLTF. The chain combines TRBV2 with TRBJ2-6, with 8 bases aligning to TRBD2. CDR3 length: 15 amino acids. The trim removed 7 bases at V and 1 base at J, leaving 3 bases unmatched. Germline values: CDR1 SNHLY, CDR2 FYNNEI.